Listed below are T cell receptor beta chains from one sample, sequenced in a study of Ad26.COV2.S vaccination and SARS-CoV-2 variants. Some clones are missing from TCRdb's copy, which holds only in-frame ones; the method was immunoSEQ multiplex PCR. This sample yields a few hundred thousand clones, of which around 87% are seen a single time; 3.6% belongs to the top ten. Material: peripheral blood, obtained in a trial of Ad26.COV2.S vaccine versus placebo. The source of these receptors is a person aged 18-65 years who received the Ad26.COV2.S COVID-19 vaccine or a placebo. Both conserved end residues are trimmed from each CDR3.

>TRBV29-1|TRBJ2-2
SVEWAGELF
>TRBV7-2|TRBJ2-3
ASSEPRDRGRDTQY
>TRBV4-2|TRBJ1-5
ASSQGGQGRGQPQH
>TRBV28|TRBJ1-2
ASSLSGRNYGYT
>TRBV7-3|TRBJ2-7
ASSLGRSEQY
>TRBV7-8|TRBJ1-1
ASSPLPGADTEAF
>TRBV6-2/TRBV6-3|TRBJ2-1
ASSRNSGGAGEQF
>TRBV10-3|TRBJ2-7
ATLSGTGTYEQY
>TRBV6-1|TRBJ2-1
ASTEALGRLGGEQF
>TRBV19|TRBJ1-1
ASSGQANTEAF
>TRBV10-3|TRBJ2-1
ASRPGQGFDEQF
>TRBV2|TRBJ2-7
ASSVPKAGGISYEQY
>TRBV6-4|TRBJ1-1
ASSAGTVNTEAF
>TRBV5-1|TRBJ2-7
ASSGRDNSYEQY
>TRBV4-3|TRBJ1-5
ASSQELTEYSNQPQH
>TRBV2|TRBJ1-1
ASSPDSNTEAF
>TRBV11-2|TRBJ2-7
ASSLGQGDSYEQY
>TRBV5-4|TRBJ2-5
ASREGQGQETQY
>TRBV5-4|TRBJ2-3
ASSWTPGLADTQY
>TRBV27|TRBJ1-2
ASSSPGTGVVGYT
>TRBV5-6|TRBJ1-1
ASSLVIRDTEAF